The 20 T cell receptor beta chains presented below share a single source sample, sequenced in a study of patients and donors after allogeneic stem cell transplantation. TCRdb independently ran MiXCR on the RT-PCR reads; one entry per CDR3 protein. Of approximately 150,000 distinct CDR3 sequences listed, 30% to 45% are singletons. Sequenced: blood, either unsorted or a sorted T cell fraction (not recorded which). These receptors originate from a human donor who was either an allogeneic HSCT recipient or a stem cell or donor lymphocyte infusion donor (not recorded which). It is not recorded whose cells these are; they may come from a transplant donor.

The chain employs TRBV28 and TRBJ1-1; D not resolved. V was cut by 5 bases and J by 4 bases, with 17 bases left in between. The CDR3 is 15 amino acids. The germline CDR1 and CDR2 sequences are MDHEN and SYDVKM. CDR3: CASSPPEGMGTEAFF. The CDR3 DNA follows: TGTGCCAGCAGTCCCCCCGAGGGAATGGGCACTGAAGCTTTCTTT. The full variable domain, in which reference TRBV28 and TRBJ1-1 provide the parts outside the CDR3, is DVKVTQSSRYLVKRTGEKVFLECVQDMDHENMFWYRQDPGLGLRLIYFSYDVKMKEKGDIPEGYSVSREKKERFSLILESASTNQTSMYLCASSPPEGMGTEAFFGQGTRLTVV.

This rearrangement joins TRBV4-3 to TRBJ2-7; D is possibly TRBD1 (6 bases). The germline V gene encodes CDR1 LGHNA and CDR2 YSLEER. The CDR3 covers 13 residues. V shed 0 bases and J shed 6 bases, with 9 bases lying between them. CDR3 region: CASSQDLGAEQYF. CDR3 bases: TGCGCCAGCAGCCAAGATCTGGGGGCCGAGCAGTACTTC.

This clonotype was found a few times. The V gene is TRBV29-1, the J gene TRBJ1-2; D might be TRBD1 (5 bases). CDR3 length equals 13 residues. The V gene lost 6 bases and the J gene lost 1 base, with 12 bases spanning the gap. CDR1 is SQVTM and CDR2 is ANQGSEA in the germline V gene. The CDR3 is CSVPGVRNYGYTF. The CDR3 DNA follows: TGCAGCGTCCCGGGGGTCCGTAACTATGGCTACACCTTC.

This clonotype was detected only a few times. The chain combines TRBV7-9 with TRBJ1-1; D is unresolved. This CDR3 is built from 13 residues. Per the germline V gene, CDR1 is SEHNR and CDR2 is FQNEAQ (reference sequence). V was trimmed by 2 bases and J by 6 bases, leaving 10 bases between them. The chain's CDR3 is CASSLTHSAEAFF. In nucleotides, the CDR3 is TGTGCCAGCAGCTTAACCCACAGCGCTGAAGCTTTCTTT.

This clonotype showed up just a few times. The chain carries TRBV12-3 or TRBV12-4 and TRBJ1-2, with a weak D call TRBD1 (6 bases). V lost 6 bases to trimming and J lost 4 bases, with 12 bases between them. CDR3 size: 13 residues. CDR3 nucleotides: TGTGCCAGCAGCTCGGACAGCCCCTATGGCTACACCTTC. Translation gives CASSSDSPYGYTF.

This clonotype has only a few counts. The J gene is TRBJ1-2, the V gene TRBV12-3 or TRBV12-4, with D maybe TRBD1 (5 bases). Trimming took 3 bases from V and 5 from J, leaving 10 bases between them. CDR3 length equals 13 residues. The CDR3 loop is CASSLLAGYGYTF. The CDR3, as DNA: TGTGCCAGCAGTTTGCTTGCAGGGTATGGCTACACCTTC.

The chain recombines TRBV6-1 with TRBJ1-1; 8 bases fit TRBD1. Germline loops: CDR1 MNHNS, CDR2 SASEGT. The CDR3 spans 16 residues. The junction had 12 bases not matched to a gene; V was cut back by 5 bases and J by 4 bases. CDR3 nucleotides: TGTGCCAGCAGTCCGGACAGGGTAGGTCCCGGCACTGAAGCTTTCTTT. Amino acids: CASSPDRVGPGTEAFF.

This clonotype was found a few times. The V gene is TRBV27, the J gene TRBJ1-3; 9 nucleotides agree with TRBD1. The CDR3 is made up of 17 amino acids. In germline, CDR1 is MNHEY, CDR2 SMNVEV (reference sequence). V lost 3 bases and J lost 0; bases outside the gene matches: 6. CDR3: CASSLGTGPNSGNTIYF. The DNA for the CDR3 is TGTGCCAGCAGTTTGGGGACAGGGCCCAACTCTGGAAACACCATATATTTT.

This clonotype was detected a few times. The chain employs TRBV2 and TRBJ1-4; no firm D call. Germline CDR1 is SNHLY and CDR2 is FYNNEI. CDR3 length equals 12 residues. Trimming left V 4 bases short and J 8 bases short, with 8 bases between. The DNA for the CDR3 is TGTGCCAGCAGTGGCTTATCGGAAAAACTGTTTTTT. Residues: CASSGLSEKLFF.

In this sample, this clonotype turned up a few times. CDR3 sequence: CASTGGLARGEIYGYTF. The DNA of the CDR3 is TGTGCCAGCACCGGTGGGCTCGCTAGGGGGGAGATCTATGGCTACACCTTC. V gene TRBV6-4 combines with J gene TRBJ1-2; possibly TRBD1 for D (6 bases). This CDR3 contains 17 residues. Per the germline V gene, CDR1 is MRHNA and CDR2 is SNTAGT. The germline V and J ends were trimmed by 7 bases and 4 bases, with 25 bases remaining between them.

This clonotype was recorded a few times. J is TRBJ1-4 and V is TRBV12-3 or TRBV12-4, with TRBD1 matching 7 bases. This CDR3 is built from 13 residues. V lost 7 bases, J lost 8 bases, and 7 bases stayed unmatched. This chain's CDR3 is CASTFGTAEKLFF. Here the CDR3 DNA reads TGTGCCAGCACCTTCGGGACAGCCGAAAAACTGTTTTTT.

This clonotype was found a few times. In nucleotides, the CDR3 is TGCGCCAGCAGCGACGGGGGCGCTGAAGCTTTCTTT. Amino acid sequence: CASSDGGAEAFF. The gene calls are TRBV5-1 and TRBJ1-1; maybe TRBD1 (6 bases). From germline, CDR1 is SGHRS and CDR2 YFSETQ. V lost 4 bases and J lost 6, with 10 bases in between. The CDR3 runs to 12 residues.

The V gene is TRBV7-9, the J gene TRBJ2-5; 14 nucleotides line up with TRBD2. Germline-derived CDR1 and CDR2 are SEHNR and FQNEAQ (reference sequence). With V trimmed by 7 bases and J by 6 bases, 7 bases remained unmatched. The CDR3 length is 15 residues. The DNA of the CDR3 is TGTGCCAGCACCAGACTAGCGGGGGGGCAAAAGACCCAGTACTTC. Translation gives CASTRLAGGQKTQYF.

This clonotype was recorded a few times. This chain joins TRBV5-1 and TRBJ1-1, with 8 bases identical to TRBD1. CDR1 and CDR2 (germline): SGHRS, YFSETQ. There are 16 residues in the CDR3. V lost 0 bases and J lost 4; bases outside the gene matches: 8. The CDR3 loop reads CASSLVGVGQGTEAFF. The CDR3 bases are TGCGCCAGCAGCTTGGTAGGGGTTGGACAGGGCACTGAAGCTTTCTTT.

J is TRBJ1-1 and V is TRBV21-1. TRBV21-1 is labeled a pseudogene. This CDR3 region has 11 residues. The CDR3 DNA reads as TGTGCCAGCAGCAAAGCGCTCAGAGCTTTCTTT. Its translation is CASSKALRAFF.

This clonotype occurred a few times. The rearrangement links TRBV20-1 to TRBJ1-3; tentatively, D is TRBD1 (5 bases). The ends were cut back, 4 bases at V and 4 bases at J, with 17 bases in the middle. The CDR3 has 15 amino acids. Germline V gene data show CDR1 as DFQATT and CDR2 as SNEGSKA (reference sequence). The CDR3 region has the DNA TGCAGTGCTACTGAAGGCCTCAGGGCGGGAAACACCATATATTTT. The encoded protein is CSATEGLRAGNTIYF.

This chain links TRBV12-3 or TRBV12-4 with TRBJ1-1; D gene uncertain. The CDR3 totals 15 residues. V lost 6 bases and J lost 2, with 16 bases in between. The CDR3 nucleotides are TGTGCCAGCAGCCTACCCCCAGCGGTTAACACTGAAGCTTTCTTT. Protein product: CASSLPPAVNTEAFF.

The V gene is TRBV5-1, the J gene TRBJ1-1; D is ambiguous. Trimming took 4 bases from V and 5 from J, leaving 12 bases between them. This CDR3 region has 13 residues. From germline, CDR1 is SGHRS and CDR2 YFSETQ. CDR3 region: CASSPRFETEAFF. Here the CDR3 DNA reads TGCGCCAGCAGCCCCCGGTTTGAAACTGAAGCTTTCTTT.

In this sample, this clonotype turned up many times. This sequence joins TRBV12-3 or TRBV12-4 and TRBJ1-4, with TRBD1 identical over 9 bases. The length of the CDR3 is 16 residues. The junction had 13 bases not matched to a gene; V was cut back by 7 bases and J by 7 bases. CDR3 DNA: TGTGCCAGCAAACCGGGACAGGGACGGGTAGTTGAAAAACTGTTTTTT. Its protein product is CASKPGQGRVVEKLFF.

This clonotype has a handful of counts. The CDR3 DNA reads as TGTGCCAGCAGCGTAGGTCCAGGGGTTAGGTCACCCCTCCACTTT. It specifies CASSVGPGVRSPLHF. This chain joins TRBV9 and TRBJ1-6, with D possibly matching TRBD1 (6 bases). The CDR3 contains 15 residues. Trimming removed 0 bases from V and 10 bases from J, with 14 bases in between. Germline V CDR1 and CDR2: SGDLS, YYNGEE.